This T cell receptor beta chain was documented in a study of early T cells in non-severe SARS-CoV-2 infection. Looking at the study overall: Whole-blood bulk RNA, unsorted, was sequenced, and chains were unpaired.

Per the germline V gene, CDR1 is DFQATT and CDR2 is SNEGSKA (reference sequence). V was clipped by 0 bases and J by 1 base; unmatched bases: 2. The CDR3 extends over 14 amino acids. Individual cDNA molecules were tagged with unique molecular identifiers. TCRdb called the 5' RACE reads again in MiXCR, with one record for every CDR3 protein. This sample carries approximately 73,000 distinct CDR3 sequences, roughly 13% of them seen once, and the ten largest clones take approximately 1%. Sequences were obtained from whole blood. This chain connects TRBV20-1 to TRBJ2-5; 7 bases line up with TRBD2. This TCR was recovered from an adult who was a healthcare worker with PCR-confirmed SARS-CoV-2 infection or an uninfected control (not recorded which). CDR3 coding DNA: TGCAGTGCTAGAGATCCGGGGGGCCAAGAGACCCAGTACTTC. Its translation: CSARDPGGQETQYF.